A selection of T cell receptor beta chains follows, all from one sample in a study of graft-versus-host responses after intestinal transplantation. Produced via immunoSEQ multiplex PCR; TCRdb's table is partial and in-frame only. The sample yields 88,000 or so clones, 90% seen once. The antigens of these receptors remain unknown. Here the sequenced sample was unstimulated CD4+ T cells sorted from spleen or lymph node cells, taken before intestinal transplant. These receptors all come from a human donor who received an intestinal transplant. Both conserved end residues are part of each CDR3. The D gene is left open where the match is weak. Size values are once, few and many counts, or a class for expanded clones, and some rows have none.

>TRBJ1-2|TRBV6-5|NA|NA
TGTGCCAGCAGTTACGATTGGGTTGGGGCCTCTGGCTACACCTTC
CASSYDWVGASGYTF
>TRBJ1-5|TRBV9|NA|NA
TGTGCCAGCATCGGGCCCGGACACTCCAGCAATCAGCCCCAGCATTTT
CASIGPGHSSNQPQHF
>TRBJ1-2|TRBV6-4|TRBD1|NA
TGTGCCAGCAGGTCCCGGGACAGCTACTATGGCTACACCTTC
CASRSRDSYYGYTF
>TRBJ1-5|TRBV6-1|NA|NA
TGTGCCAGCAGTGTTGACAGAAGCAATCAGCCCCAGCATTTT
CASSVDRSNQPQHF
>TRBJ2-1|TRBV5-4|NA|NA
TGTGCCAGCAGCTTGGACCTTCGCGGGTCCTACAATGAGCAGTTCTTC
CASSLDLRGSYNEQFF
>TRBJ1-6|TRBV2|TRBD1|once
TGTGCCAGCAGTGACGCCTGGGGGACAGGGGTTTCACCCCTCCACTTT
CASSDAWGTGVSPLHF
>TRBJ1-2|TRBV5-4|TRBD1|NA
TGTGCCAGCAGCTCCGGGACAGAGGCTGGCTACACCTTC
CASSSGTEAGYTF
>TRBJ1-1|TRBV19|TRBD1|NA
TGTGCCAGTAGCTACAGGGGCACTGAAGCTTTCTTT
CASSYRGTEAFF
>TRBJ1-2|TRBV10-3|NA|NA
TGTGCCATCAGTGAGCTGGGGGGGCGGGAAGGCTACACCTTC
CAISELGGREGYTF
>TRBJ1-1|TRBV6-5|TRBD1|NA
TGTGCCAGCAGGAGACAGGGGGCGAACACTGAAGCTTTCTTT
CASRRQGANTEAFF
>TRBJ2-7|TRBV6-5|TRBD1|NA
TGTGCCAGCAAGGGGGCCGGCGACCTCTACGAGCAGTACTTC
CASKGAGDLYEQYF
>TRBJ2-2|TRBV18|NA|once
TGTGCCAGCTCACCGGGGGCGCGCACCGGGGAGCTGTTTTTT
CASSPGARTGELFF
>TRBJ2-2|TRBV9|NA|NA
TGTGCCAGCAGCGTAGTGGGGGCGGCCGGGGAGCTGTTTTTT
CASSVVGAAGELFF
>TRBJ2-2|TRBV2|NA|NA
TGTGCCACCAAAGAAAGGGACAACGGGGAGCTGTTTTTT
CATKERDNGELFF
>TRBJ1-4|TRBV10-3|NA|NA
TGTGCCATCAGCGAGACAACAACTAATGAAAAACTGTTTTTT
CAISETTTNEKLFF
>TRBJ2-2|TRBV5-4|NA|NA
TGTGCCAGCAGCCACAAACAGGGACCAATCACCGGGGAGCTGTTTTTT
CASSHKQGPITGELFF
>TRBJ2-1|TRBV19|TRBD1|NA
TGTGCCAGTAGTTTAACAGGGGGGTCCTACAATGAGCAGTTCTTC
CASSLTGGSYNEQFF
>TRBJ1-1|TRBV7-3|NA|NA
TGTGCCAGCAGCTTAAGGGGCCTGGACACTGAAGCTTTCTTT
CASSLRGLDTEAFF
>TRBJ1-3|TRBV2|NA|NA
TGTGCCAGCAGCGACACAGGGTCGGCTGGAAACACCATATATTTT
CASSDTGSAGNTIYF
>TRBJ2-7|TRBV6-5|NA|NA
TGTGCCAGCAGTTACTCGCTAGCTTACTACGAGCAGTACTTC
CASSYSLAYYEQYF
>TRBJ2-7|TRBV4-2|NA|few
TGTGCCAGCAGCCAAGACGGCTATTGGGCGTTC
CASSQDGYWAF
>TRBJ2-7|TRBV19|NA|NA
TGTGCCAGTAGTCAACAGGGTTACGAGCAGTACTTC
CASSQQGYEQYF
>TRBJ2-2|TRBV5-1|NA|NA
TGCGCCAGCAGCTTGGCCGGGAAGGACACCGGGGAGCTGTTTTTT
CASSLAGKDTGELFF
>TRBJ2-1|TRBV7-9|TRBD2|NA
TGTGCCAGCAGTAAACTAGCGGACTACAATGAGCAGTTCTTC
CASSKLADYNEQFF
>TRBJ2-5|TRBV5-4|NA|NA
TGTGCCAGCAGCCCCCGGGGACAAGAGACCCAGTACTTC
CASSPRGQETQYF
>TRBJ2-3|TRBV5-1|TRBD2|once
TGCGCCAGCAGCCCTGGACTAGCATCCCCAGATACGCAGTATTTT
CASSPGLASPDTQYF
>TRBJ2-1|TRBV7-3|TRBD2|NA
TGTGCCAGCAGCCCCGGACTAGCGGGTTACAATGAGCAGTTCTTC
CASSPGLAGYNEQFF
>TRBJ2-3|TRBV6-6|TRBD1|NA
TGTGCCAGCAGTTACTCCCAGGGGGACCCCACAGATACGCAGTATTTT
CASSYSQGDPTDTQYF
>TRBJ2-2|TRBV6-5|TRBD1|NA
TGTGCCAGCAGAAACAGGGGGCCCGGGGAGCTGTTTTTT
CASRNRGPGELFF
>TRBJ2-7|TRBV5-1|NA|NA
TGCGCCAGCTCCAGGGACTACGAGCAGTACTTC
CASSRDYEQYF
>TRBJ1-5|TRBV15|NA|NA
TGTGCCACCAGCAGGGGGCCTCAGCCCCAGCATTTT
CATSRGPQPQHF
>TRBJ2-1|TRBV18|TRBD1|NA
TGTGCCAGCTCGCTGGGACAGTACAATGAGCAGTTCTTC
CASSLGQYNEQFF
>TRBJ2-7|TRBV5-6|NA|few
TGTGCCAGCAGCTCGCAGGGATACGAGCAGTACTTC
CASSSQGYEQYF
>TRBJ1-5|TRBV7-3|TRBD1|once
TGTGCCAGAGGGGGACAGGGGGATCAGCCCCAGCATTTT
CARGGQGDQPQHF
>TRBJ2-5|TRBV14|TRBD2|NA
TGTGCCAGCAGCCAAAGCGGGGGGGCCTGGGAGACCCAGTACTTC
CASSQSGGAWETQYF
>TRBJ1-3|TRBV6-1|NA|NA
TGTGCCAGCAGTGCAGGGGCTGGAAACACCATATATTTT
CASSAGAGNTIYF
>TRBJ1-6|TRBV20-1|NA|NA
TGCAGTGCTACTATCGGTTCACCCCTCCACTTT
CSATIGSPLHF
>TRBJ1-2|TRBV7-3|TRBD1|NA
TGTGCCAGCAGCTTAACGGGACAGGGTGTGGGCTACACCTTC
CASSLTGQGVGYTF
>TRBJ1-3|TRBV18|TRBD1|NA
TGTGCCAGCTCACCATATCCGGGACAGGCCTCTGGAAACACCATATATTTT
CASSPYPGQASGNTIYF
>TRBJ1-2|TRBV5-1|TRBD1|NA
TGCGCCAGCAGCTTGGGACAGGGGCTCGACCCGGGTGGCTACACCTTC
CASSLGQGLDPGGYTF
>TRBJ2-7|TRBV21-1|NA|NA
TGTGCCAGCTGCCCGGGACAGGGGGTTGGCGAGCAGTACTTC
CASCPGQGVGEQYF
>TRBJ1-6|TRBV12-2|NA|NA
TGTGCAAGTCCCCCGAGGAGGGATAATTCACCCCTCCACTTT
CASPPRRDNSPLHF
>TRBJ1-2|TRBV10-1|NA|few
TGCGCCAGCACAGGAAACTATGGCTACACCTTC
CASTGNYGYTF
>TRBJ1-3|TRBV7-9|TRBD1|NA
TGTGCCAGCAGCACCAGGACAGGGCAGAGCTCTGGAAACACCATATATTTT
CASSTRTGQSSGNTIYF
>TRBJ1-5|TRBV19|NA|once
TGTGCCAGTAAAATGGCAGGAGGGATGGGGAGCAATCAGCCCCAGCATTTT
CASKMAGGMGSNQPQHF
>TRBJ2-7|TRBV5-1|TRBD2|NA
TGCGCCAGCAGCTTGTGGTCCAGCGGGGGGGGTTCTTACGAGCAGTACTTC
CASSLWSSGGGSYEQYF